These 14 T cell receptor beta chains were all obtained from the same sample, sequenced in a study of T cell repertoires in cytomegalovirus infection. MiXCR, applied by TCRdb to the reads, yields one record per CDR3 protein. The sample records around 120,000 distinct CDR3 sequences, roughly 25% being singletons. Their cognate antigens are unknown. Sequenced: PBMCs, sequenced either directly or after in vitro stimulation (not recorded which). All receptors derive from a human donor in good health (CMV status not recorded). Some clones in this sample may be carry-over from other donors' samples.

This clonotype has a handful of counts. The chain employs TRBV9 and TRBJ1-5; D not certain. Germline lookup yields CDR1 SGDLS and CDR2 YYNGEE. V lost 0 bases and J lost 4, with 8 bases in between. The CDR3 contains 14 residues. The CDR3 region has the DNA TGTGCCAGCAGCGTAGACGGGATAAATCAGCCCCAGCATTTT. Encoded protein: CASSVDGINQPQHF.

The CDR3 DNA is TGCGCCAGCAGTCAGGGGGTGGGACAGCCCCAGCATTTT. Protein product: CASSQGVGQPQHF. The V gene is TRBV5-1, the J gene TRBJ1-5, with TRBD1 identical over 7 bases. This CDR3 contains 13 residues. The J segment lost 7 bases and the V segment lost 5 bases, leaving 6 bases of the junction unmatched. Germline V gene sequence: CDR1 SGHRS, CDR2 YFSETQ.

This clonotype showed up many times. This rearrangement joins TRBV23-1 to TRBJ1-5, with TRBD1 as a possible D gene (6 bases). TRBV23-1 is identified as an open reading frame with a role that is uncertain. The CDR3 runs 11 residues. Trimming removed 10 bases from V and 7 bases from J, with 11 bases in between. CDR3: CAIEGGQPQHF. CDR3 coding DNA: TGCGCCATCGAGGGGGGACAGCCCCAGCATTTT.

This clonotype came up a few times. V usage is TRBV4-3 and J usage is TRBJ2-2; a possible D gene is TRBD2 (5 bases). Per germline, CDR1 LGHNA and CDR2 YSLEER. The CDR3 is 16 residues long. Trimming left V 3 bases short and J 7 bases short, with 18 bases between. CDR3 coding DNA: TGCGCCAGCAGCCACGCGGGTATCGGACGTGGCGGGGAGCTGTTTTTT. This encodes CASSHAGIGRGGELFF.

The CDR3 DNA reads TGTGCCACCAGCACGGGACTAGCGGGGGTACTGCAGTTCTTC. Protein: CATSTGLAGVLQFF. The chain uses TRBV15 and TRBJ2-1, with 14 bases identical to TRBD2. With 4 bases clipped from V and 12 bases from J, the junction kept 5 bases outside the gene matches. There are 14 residues in the CDR3. In germline, CDR1 is LNHNV, CDR2 YYDKDF (reference sequence).

The chain links TRBV6-1 to TRBJ1-2; tentative D call: TRBD1 (6 bases). The CDR3 spans 14 residues. Trimming stripped 2 bases from V and 2 bases from J, with 9 bases between. CDR1 and CDR2 (germline): MNHNS, SASEGT. The CDR3 is CASSETGFNYGYTF. DNA for the CDR3: TGTGCCAGCAGTGAAACAGGGTTCAACTATGGCTACACCTTC.

The rearrangement joins TRBV28 to TRBJ2-5, with D possibly matching TRBD2 (6 bases). The CDR3 is made up of 15 amino acids. V lost 6 bases, J lost 5 bases, and 19 bases lay in between. Germline V gene sequence: CDR1 MDHEN, CDR2 SYDVKM. The CDR3 DNA reads TGTGCCAGCAGGTTCCGGGACTCCCTCCGGGAGACCCAGTACTTC. This sequence encodes CASRFRDSLRETQYF.

This rearrangement joins TRBV15 to TRBJ1-5; tentative D call: TRBD1 (6 bases). This CDR3 has 13 residues. Germline V gives CDR1 LNHNV, CDR2 YYDKDF (reference sequence). The ends were cut back, 4 bases at V and 6 bases at J, with 10 bases in the middle. CDR3 sequence: CATSKTGGQPQHF. The CDR3 DNA reads as TGTGCCACCAGCAAGACAGGTGGTCAGCCCCAGCATTTT.

The chain combines TRBV5-4 with TRBJ1-4, with no clear D. The V end was cut by 2 bases, the J end by 1 base, with 6 bases between. This CDR3 contains 14 residues. CDR1 and CDR2 (germline): SGHNT, YYREEE (reference sequence). DNA of the CDR3: TGTGCCAGCAGCTTAAAGAAAACTAATGAAAAACTGTTTTTT. This codes for CASSLKKTNEKLFF.

The CDR3 reads CASSIRGRFAEQYF. The CDR3 bases are TGTGCCAGTAGTATCCGCGGGAGGTTCGCCGAGCAGTACTTC. The J gene is TRBJ2-7, the V gene TRBV19, with TRBD2 matching over 8 bases. CDR1 is LNHDA, CDR2 SQIVND, per germline (reference sequence). The CDR3 spans 14 residues. The J segment lost 6 bases and the V segment lost 3 bases, leaving 7 bases of the junction unmatched.

J is TRBJ2-2 and V is TRBV20-1; 11 positions match TRBD2. CDR1 is DFQATT, CDR2 SNEGSKA, per germline (reference sequence). Trimming removed 6 bases from V and 6 bases from J; junction bases left unmatched: 9. CDR3 size: 15 residues. This chain's CDR3 is CSARTSGSVAGELFF. CDR3 nucleotide sequence: TGCAGTGCGCGAACTAGCGGGAGTGTGGCCGGGGAGCTGTTTTTT.

This chain joins TRBV6-5 and TRBJ2-3; D gene ambiguous. The V and J ends lost 1 base and 14 bases respectively, with 10 bases between them. The CDR3 sequence is 11 residues long. Germline V gene lookup returns CDR1 MNHEY and CDR2 SVGAGI. CDR3 sequence reads: CASSYYGGTYF. The CDR3 DNA reads as TGTGCCAGCAGTTACTACGGCGGCACGTATTTT.

V and J are TRBV12-3 or TRBV12-4 and TRBJ1-4, with 7 nucleotides matching TRBD1. The CDR3 spans 12 residues. J gave up 6 bases and V 5 bases, and 0 bases lay outside the gene matches. CDR3 region: CASSGTDEKLFF. The CDR3 nucleotides are TGTGCCAGCAGTGGGACAGATGAAAAACTGTTTTTT.

The rearrangement joins TRBV12-3 or TRBV12-4 to TRBJ2-2; 7 nucleotides agree with TRBD2. The CDR3 is made up of 17 amino acids. J was trimmed by 1 base and V by 4 bases; bases with no gene match: 9. The CDR3 here is CASSSDVWEGNTGELFF. CDR3 sequence (DNA): TGTGCCAGCAGTTCGGACGTTTGGGAGGGGAACACCGGGGAGCTGTTTTTT.